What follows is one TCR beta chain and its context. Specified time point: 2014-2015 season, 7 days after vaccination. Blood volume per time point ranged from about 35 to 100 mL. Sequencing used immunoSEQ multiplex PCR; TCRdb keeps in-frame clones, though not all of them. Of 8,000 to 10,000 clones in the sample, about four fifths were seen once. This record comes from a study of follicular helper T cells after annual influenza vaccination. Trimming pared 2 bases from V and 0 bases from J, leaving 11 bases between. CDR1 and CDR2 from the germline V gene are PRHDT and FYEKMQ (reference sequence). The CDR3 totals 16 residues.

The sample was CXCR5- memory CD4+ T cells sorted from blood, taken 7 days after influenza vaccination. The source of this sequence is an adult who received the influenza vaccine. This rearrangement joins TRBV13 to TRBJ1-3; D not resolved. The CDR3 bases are TGTGCCAGCAGCTTAAAACAGAAGAGCTCTGGAAACACCATATATTTT. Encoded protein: CASSLKQKSSGNTIYF.